A selection of T cell receptor beta chains follows, all from one sample in a study of T cell responses to AZD1222 COVID-19 vaccine. Using immunoSEQ multiplex PCR, the repertoire was profiled, and TCRdb retains in-frame clones only, with some absent. The sample has 130,000 to 150,000 clones; 80% to 85% are singletons. Source: peripheral blood, taken on day 0 of MenACWY control vaccination. Receptors were obtained from an adult in good health. The CDR3 runs from the conserved cysteine through the conserved F or W. D genes are given only for firm matches. Not all rows give a size; the values are once, few, many and, for expanded clones, a class.

V gene	D gene	CDR3 length	J gene	clone size	CDR3 protein	CDR3 DNA
TRBV5-4	-	12	TRBJ1-2	-	CASSLVGGGYTF	TGTGCCAGCAGCTTGGTCGGAGGTGGCTACACCTTC
TRBV7-7	-	13	TRBJ2-3	-	CASSLALGDTQYF	TGTGCCAGCAGCTTAGCGCTGGGGGATACGCAGTATTTT
TRBV10-2	-	15	TRBJ1-2	-	CASSESRTRAIGYTF	TGCGCCAGCAGTGAGTCGAGGACAAGGGCTATTGGCTACACCTTC
TRBV14	-	13	TRBJ2-7	-	CASSPEGGYEQYF	TGTGCCAGCAGCCCAGAGGGGGGCTACGAGCAGTACTTC
TRBV1	-	18	TRBJ1-1	-	CTSSHWAPQGWANTEAFF	TGCACCAGCAGCCATTGGGCCCCACAGGGATGGGCGAACACTGAAGCTTTCTTT
TRBV14	TRBD1	15	TRBJ1-2	-	CASSQGGQGAYGYTF	TGTGCCAGCAGCCAAGGAGGACAGGGGGCTTATGGCTACACCTTC
TRBV7-8	-	15	TRBJ2-3	-	CASSLGPASTDTQYF	TGTGCCAGCAGCTTAGGACCCGCCAGCACAGATACGCAGTATTTT
TRBV18	-	14	TRBJ1-5	-	CASSPGATNQPQHF	TGTGCCAGCTCCCCGGGGGCGACCAATCAGCCCCAGCATTTT
TRBV12-3/TRBV12-4	-	13	TRBJ1-2	-	CASSLDRWYGYTF	TGTGCCAGCAGTTTAGACAGGTGGTATGGCTACACCTTC
TRBV3-1/TRBV3-2	-	11	TRBJ2-4	-	CASREGGIQYF	TGTGCCAGCAGGGAGGGAGGCATTCAGTACTTC
TRBV7-8	-	14	TRBJ2-7	-	CASSRSEGSYEQYF	TGTGCCAGCAGCCGATCGGAGGGCTCCTACGAGCAGTACTTC
TRBV28	-	15	TRBJ1-1	-	CASRSSRRGGTEAFF	TGTGCCAGCAGAAGCAGTAGGCGGGGTGGTACTGAAGCTTTCTTT
TRBV3-1/TRBV3-2	-	17	TRBJ2-5	-	CASSHLPQGDLQETQYF	TGTGCCAGCAGCCACCTCCCTCAAGGGGACCTCCAAGAGACCCAGTACTTC
TRBV19	-	14	TRBJ1-2	-	CASSIFTGDYGYTF	TGTGCCAGTAGTATATTTACAGGTGACTATGGCTACACCTTC
TRBV6-1	-	14	TRBJ2-3	-	CASSEGRPSDTQYF	TGTGCCAGCAGTGAAGGCCGGCCCTCAGATACGCAGTATTTT
TRBV15	TRBD1	14	TRBJ1-1	-	CATSRDRGYTEAFF	TGTGCCACCAGCAGGGACAGGGGATACACTGAAGCTTTCTTT
TRBV29-1	-	14	TRBJ1-2	few	CSVDLGQLNYGYTF	TGCAGCGTTGACTTGGGACAACTTAACTATGGCTACACCTTC
TRBV5-1	-	16	TRBJ1-3	-	CASARGEADLGNTIYF	TGCGCCAGCGCACGTGGGGAAGCGGACCTAGGAAACACCATATATTTT
TRBV12-3/TRBV12-4	-	11	TRBJ2-1	-	CASSLVNEQFF	TGTGCCAGCAGTTTAGTTAATGAGCAGTTCTTC
TRBV24-1	-	14	TRBJ2-1	-	CATSDSPVSNEQFF	TGTGCCACCAGTGACTCCCCGGTGTCCAATGAGCAGTTCTTC
TRBV11-2	-	14	TRBJ1-1	few	CASSLWARNTEAFF	TGTGCCAGCAGCTTATGGGCCAGGAACACTGAAGCTTTCTTT
TRBV10-3	TRBD1	15	TRBJ1-2	-	CAISDPDRASYGYTF	TGTGCCATCAGTGACCCCGACAGGGCGAGCTATGGCTACACCTTC
TRBV4-1	-	16	TRBJ1-1	-	CASSQEERAMNTEAFF	TGCGCCAGCAGCCAAGAAGAACGGGCGATGAACACTGAAGCTTTCTTT
TRBV12-3/TRBV12-4	-	12	TRBJ1-2	-	CASSLQGYGYTF	TGTGCCAGCAGCTTGCAGGGATACGGCTACACCTTC
TRBV27	TRBD2	16	TRBJ2-5	-	CASSLRSSGGQETQYF	TGTGCCAGCAGTTTAAGGTCCAGCGGGGGCCAAGAGACCCAGTACTTC
TRBV5-1	-	16	TRBJ2-3	once	CASSLSPPVATDTQYF	TGCGCCAGCAGCTTGTCACCCCCGGTCGCCACAGATACGCAGTATTTT
TRBV5-1	-	14	TRBJ1-1	-	CASSILDLNTEAFF	TGCGCCAGCAGCATCTTGGACTTGAACACTGAAGCTTTCTTT
TRBV5-1	-	13	TRBJ2-2	-	CASSLLNTGELFF	TGCGCCAGCAGCCTACTAAACACCGGGGAGCTGTTTTTT
TRBV11-1	-	14	TRBJ2-1	-	CASSQSIQRDEQFF	TGTGCCAGCAGCCAATCTATCCAACGGGATGAGCAGTTCTTC
TRBV19	-	15	TRBJ1-2	-	CASSARGLGGYGYTF	TGTGCCAGTAGTGCCCGGGGACTTGGGGGCTATGGCTACACCTTC
TRBV7-3	-	15	TRBJ1-2	-	CASRAGIAANYGYTF	TGTGCCAGCAGGGCAGGGATTGCGGCGAACTATGGCTACACCTTC
TRBV12-2	-	17	TRBJ1-1	few	CASRLGGPGQTNTEAFF	TGTGCAAGTCGCTTAGGGGGACCGGGACAAACGAACACTGAAGCTTTCTTT
TRBV6-5	-	15	TRBJ2-6	-	CASSYDNPGANVLTF	TGTGCCAGCAGTTACGATAACCCTGGGGCCAACGTCCTGACTTTC
TRBV28	-	16	TRBJ2-1	-	CASSSPPRTPHNEQFF	TGTGCCAGCAGTTCTCCGCCTCGGACACCCCACAATGAGCAGTTCTTC
TRBV7-2	-	13	TRBJ1-1	-	CASSLEVGSEAFF	TGTGCCAGCAGCTTAGAAGTAGGATCTGAAGCTTTCTTT
TRBV9	-	16	TRBJ2-2	-	CASSVGLGGNTGELFF	TGTGCCAGCAGCGTAGGACTAGGGGGGAACACCGGGGAGCTGTTTTTT
TRBV2	-	15	TRBJ1-5	-	CASSERLTVGQPQHF	TGTGCCAGCAGTGAAAGACTCACGGTGGGTCAGCCCCAGCATTTT
TRBV3-1/TRBV3-2	-	14	TRBJ2-2	-	CASSPTLVPGELFF	TGTGCCAGCAGCCCCACCCTAGTTCCCGGGGAGCTGTTTTTT
TRBV5-3	-	15	TRBJ2-6	-	CARSLLAAGANVLTF	TGTGCCAGAAGCTTACTAGCAGCTGGGGCCAACGTCCTGACTTTC
TRBV7-6	TRBD1	14	TRBJ1-3	-	CASSMTGGSNTIYF	TGTGCCAGCAGCATGACAGGGGGCTCAAACACCATATATTTT